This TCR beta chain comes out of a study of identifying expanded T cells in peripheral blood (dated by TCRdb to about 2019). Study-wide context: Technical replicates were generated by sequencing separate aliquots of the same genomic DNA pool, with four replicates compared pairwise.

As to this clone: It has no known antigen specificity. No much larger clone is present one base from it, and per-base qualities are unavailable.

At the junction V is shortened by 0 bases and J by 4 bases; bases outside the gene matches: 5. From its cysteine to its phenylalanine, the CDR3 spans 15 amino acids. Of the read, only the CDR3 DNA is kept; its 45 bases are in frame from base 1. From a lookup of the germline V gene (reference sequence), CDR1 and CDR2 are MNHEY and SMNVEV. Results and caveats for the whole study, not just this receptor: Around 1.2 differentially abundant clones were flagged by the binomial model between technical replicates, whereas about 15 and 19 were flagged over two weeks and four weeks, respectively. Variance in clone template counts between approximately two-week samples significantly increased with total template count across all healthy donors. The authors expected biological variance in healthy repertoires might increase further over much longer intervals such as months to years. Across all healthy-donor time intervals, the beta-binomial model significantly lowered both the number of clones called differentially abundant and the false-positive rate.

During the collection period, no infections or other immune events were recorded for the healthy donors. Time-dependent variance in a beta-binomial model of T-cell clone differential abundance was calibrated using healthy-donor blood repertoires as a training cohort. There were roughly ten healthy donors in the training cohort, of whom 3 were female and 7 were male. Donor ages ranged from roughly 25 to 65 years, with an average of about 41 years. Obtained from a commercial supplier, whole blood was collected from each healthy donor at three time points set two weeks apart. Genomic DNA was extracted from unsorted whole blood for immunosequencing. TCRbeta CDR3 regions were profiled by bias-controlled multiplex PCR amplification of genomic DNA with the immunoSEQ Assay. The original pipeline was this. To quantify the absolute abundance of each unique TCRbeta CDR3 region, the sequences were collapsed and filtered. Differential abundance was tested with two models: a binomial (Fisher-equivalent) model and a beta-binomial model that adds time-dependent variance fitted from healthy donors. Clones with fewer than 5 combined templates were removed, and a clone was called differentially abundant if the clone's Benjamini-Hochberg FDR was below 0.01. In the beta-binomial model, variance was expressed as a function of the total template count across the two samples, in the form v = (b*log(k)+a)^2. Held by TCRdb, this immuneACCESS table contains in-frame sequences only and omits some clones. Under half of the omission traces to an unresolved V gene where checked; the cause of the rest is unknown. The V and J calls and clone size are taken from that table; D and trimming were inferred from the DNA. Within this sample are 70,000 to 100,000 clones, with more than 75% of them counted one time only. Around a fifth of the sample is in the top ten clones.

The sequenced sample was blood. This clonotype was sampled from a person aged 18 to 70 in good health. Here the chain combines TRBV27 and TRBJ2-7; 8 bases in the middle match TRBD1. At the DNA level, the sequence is TGTGCCAGCAGTTTATCCCAGGGGGCGCCTTACGAGCAGTACTTC. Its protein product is CASSLSQGAPYEQYF.